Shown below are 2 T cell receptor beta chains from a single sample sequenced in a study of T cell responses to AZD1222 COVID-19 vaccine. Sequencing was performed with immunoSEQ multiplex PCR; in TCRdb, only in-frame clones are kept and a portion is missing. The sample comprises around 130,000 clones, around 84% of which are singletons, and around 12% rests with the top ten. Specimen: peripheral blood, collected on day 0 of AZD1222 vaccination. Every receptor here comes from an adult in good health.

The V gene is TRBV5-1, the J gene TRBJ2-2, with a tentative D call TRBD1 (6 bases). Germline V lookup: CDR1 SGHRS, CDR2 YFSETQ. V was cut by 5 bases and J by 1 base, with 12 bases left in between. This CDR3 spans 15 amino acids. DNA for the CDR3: TGCGCCAGCAGACCGACAGGATTGAACACCGGGGAGCTGTTTTTT. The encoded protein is CASRPTGLNTGELFF. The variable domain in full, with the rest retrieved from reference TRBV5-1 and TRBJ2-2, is KAGVTQTPRYLIKTRGQQVTLSCSPISGHRSVSWYQQTPGQGLQFLFEYFSETQRNKGNFPGRFSGRQFSNSRSEMNVSTLELGDSALYLCASRPTGLNTGELFFGEGSRLTVL.

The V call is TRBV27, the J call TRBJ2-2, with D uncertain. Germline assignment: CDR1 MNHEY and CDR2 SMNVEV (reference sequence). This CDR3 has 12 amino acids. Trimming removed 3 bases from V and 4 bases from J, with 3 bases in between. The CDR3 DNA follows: TGTGCCAGCAGTTTTGTCACCGGGGAGCTGTTTTTT. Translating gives CASSFVTGELFF.